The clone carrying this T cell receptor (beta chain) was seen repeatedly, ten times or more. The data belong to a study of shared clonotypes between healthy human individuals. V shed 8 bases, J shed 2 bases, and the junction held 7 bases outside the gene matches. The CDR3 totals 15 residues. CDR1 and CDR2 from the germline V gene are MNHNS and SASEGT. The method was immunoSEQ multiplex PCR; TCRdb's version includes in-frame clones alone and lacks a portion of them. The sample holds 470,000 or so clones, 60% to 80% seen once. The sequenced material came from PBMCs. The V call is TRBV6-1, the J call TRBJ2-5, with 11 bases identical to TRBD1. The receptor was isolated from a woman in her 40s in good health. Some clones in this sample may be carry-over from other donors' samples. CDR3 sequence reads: CASADGTGGQETQYF. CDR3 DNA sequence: TGTGCCAGCGCGGACGGGACAGGGGGACAAGAGACCCAGTACTTC.